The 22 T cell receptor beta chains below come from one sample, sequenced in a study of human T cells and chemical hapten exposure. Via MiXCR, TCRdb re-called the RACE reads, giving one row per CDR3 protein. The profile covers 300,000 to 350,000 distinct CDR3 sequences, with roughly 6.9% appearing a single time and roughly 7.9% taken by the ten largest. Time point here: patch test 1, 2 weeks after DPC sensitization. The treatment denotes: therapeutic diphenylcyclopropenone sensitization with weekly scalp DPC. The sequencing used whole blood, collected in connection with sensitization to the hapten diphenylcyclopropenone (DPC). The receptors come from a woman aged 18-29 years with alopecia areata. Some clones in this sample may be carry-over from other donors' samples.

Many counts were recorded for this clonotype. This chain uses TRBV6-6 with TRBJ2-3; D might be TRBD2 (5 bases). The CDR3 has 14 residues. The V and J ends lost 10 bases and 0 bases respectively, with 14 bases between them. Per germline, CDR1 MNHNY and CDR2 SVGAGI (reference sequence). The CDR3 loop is CATRRVGSTDTQYF. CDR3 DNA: TGTGCCACCAGGCGGGTAGGTAGCACAGATACGCAGTATTTT.

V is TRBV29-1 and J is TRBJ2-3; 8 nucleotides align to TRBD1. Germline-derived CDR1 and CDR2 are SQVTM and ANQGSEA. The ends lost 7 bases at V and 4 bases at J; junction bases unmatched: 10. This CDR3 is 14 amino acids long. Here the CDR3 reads CSANGQGGADTQYF. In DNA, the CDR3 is TGCAGCGCCAATGGACAGGGCGGCGCAGATACGCAGTATTTT.

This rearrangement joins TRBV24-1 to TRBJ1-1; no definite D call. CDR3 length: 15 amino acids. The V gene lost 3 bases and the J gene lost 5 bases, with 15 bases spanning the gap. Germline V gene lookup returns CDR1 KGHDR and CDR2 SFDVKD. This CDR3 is CATSDPASGRTEAFF. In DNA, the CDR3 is TGTGCCACCAGTGATCCAGCGAGCGGGAGGACTGAAGCTTTCTTT.

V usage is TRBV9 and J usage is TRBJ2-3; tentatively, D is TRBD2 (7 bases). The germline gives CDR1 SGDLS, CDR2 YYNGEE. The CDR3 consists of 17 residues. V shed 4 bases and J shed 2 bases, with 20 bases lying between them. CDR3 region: CASSPSKGGAATDTQYF. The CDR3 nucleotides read TGTGCCAGCAGCCCTAGCAAAGGGGGGGCCGCCACAGATACGCAGTATTTT.

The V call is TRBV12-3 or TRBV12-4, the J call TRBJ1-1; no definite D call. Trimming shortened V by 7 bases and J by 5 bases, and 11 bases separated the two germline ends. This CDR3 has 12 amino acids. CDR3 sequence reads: CASTTPGTEAFF. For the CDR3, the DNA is TGTGCCAGCACCACCCCTGGAACTGAAGCTTTCTTT.

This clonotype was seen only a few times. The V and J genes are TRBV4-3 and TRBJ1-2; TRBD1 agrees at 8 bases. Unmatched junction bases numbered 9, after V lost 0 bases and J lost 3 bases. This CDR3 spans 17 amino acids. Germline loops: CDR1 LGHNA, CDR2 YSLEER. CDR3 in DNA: TGCGCCAGCAGCCAAGATCAGGGGGCGGACATGGACTATGGCTACACCTTC. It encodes CASSQDQGADMDYGYTF.

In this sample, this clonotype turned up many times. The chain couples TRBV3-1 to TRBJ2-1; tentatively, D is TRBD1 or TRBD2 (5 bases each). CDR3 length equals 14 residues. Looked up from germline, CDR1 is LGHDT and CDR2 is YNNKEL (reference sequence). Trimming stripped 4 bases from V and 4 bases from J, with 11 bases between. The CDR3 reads CASSPFGGYNEQFF. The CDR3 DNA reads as TGTGCCAGCAGCCCGTTTGGGGGATACAATGAGCAGTTCTTC.

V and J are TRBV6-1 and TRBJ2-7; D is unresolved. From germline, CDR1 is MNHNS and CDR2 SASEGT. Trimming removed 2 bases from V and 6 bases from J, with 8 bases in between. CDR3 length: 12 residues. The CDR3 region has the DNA TGTGCCAGCAGTGAATGGAGAGGCGAGCAGTACTTC. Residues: CASSEWRGEQYF.

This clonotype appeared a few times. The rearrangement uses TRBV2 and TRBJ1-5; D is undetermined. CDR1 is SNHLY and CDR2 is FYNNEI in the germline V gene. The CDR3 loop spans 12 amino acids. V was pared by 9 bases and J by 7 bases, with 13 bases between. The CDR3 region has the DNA TGTGCCAGTAGCAAAACCCGGCAGCCCCAGCATTTT. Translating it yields CASSKTRQPQHF.

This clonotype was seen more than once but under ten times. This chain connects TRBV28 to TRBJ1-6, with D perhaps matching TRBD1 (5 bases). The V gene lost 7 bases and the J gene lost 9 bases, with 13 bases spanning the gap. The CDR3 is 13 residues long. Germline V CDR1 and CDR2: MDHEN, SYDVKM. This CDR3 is CASTGLGFSPLHF. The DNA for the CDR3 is TGTGCCAGCACGGGGCTGGGTTTTTCACCCCTCCACTTT.

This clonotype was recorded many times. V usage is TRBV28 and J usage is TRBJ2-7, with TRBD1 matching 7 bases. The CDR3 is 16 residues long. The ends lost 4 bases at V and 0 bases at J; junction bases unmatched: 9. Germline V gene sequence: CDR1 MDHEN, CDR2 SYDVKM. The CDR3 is CASSSYRDSSSYEQYF. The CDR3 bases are TGTGCCAGCAGTTCCTACCGGGACAGTAGCTCCTACGAGCAGTACTTC.

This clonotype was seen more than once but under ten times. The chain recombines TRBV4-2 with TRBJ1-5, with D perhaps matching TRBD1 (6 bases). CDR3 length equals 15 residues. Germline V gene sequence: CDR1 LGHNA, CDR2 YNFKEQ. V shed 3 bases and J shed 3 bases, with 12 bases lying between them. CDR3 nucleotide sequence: TGTGCCAGCAGCCAGGACAGAGGGTACAATCAGCCCCAGCATTTT. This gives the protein CASSQDRGYNQPQHF.

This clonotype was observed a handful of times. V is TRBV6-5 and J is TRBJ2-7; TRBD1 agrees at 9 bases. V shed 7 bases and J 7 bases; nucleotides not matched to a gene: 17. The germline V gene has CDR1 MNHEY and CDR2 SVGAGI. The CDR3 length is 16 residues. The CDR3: CASTQTRDREIEEQYF. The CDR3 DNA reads TGTGCCAGCACCCAAACCCGGGACAGGGAAATTGAGGAGCAGTACTTC.

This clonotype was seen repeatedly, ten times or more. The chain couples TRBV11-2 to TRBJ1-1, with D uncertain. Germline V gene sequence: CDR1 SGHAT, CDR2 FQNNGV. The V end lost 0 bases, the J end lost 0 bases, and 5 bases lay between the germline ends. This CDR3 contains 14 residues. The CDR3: CASSLDRLNTEAFF. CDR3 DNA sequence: TGTGCCAGCAGCTTAGACAGATTGAACACTGAAGCTTTCTTT.

The chain's CDR3 is CASSQGGATDTQYF. CDR3 DNA: TGTGCCAGCTCCCAGGGAGGGGCCACAGATACGCAGTATTTT. This chain connects TRBV18 to TRBJ2-3; 7 bases align to TRBD2. CDR1 is KGHSH and CDR2 is LQKENI in the germline V gene. Unmatched junction bases numbered 5, after V lost 6 bases and J lost 2 bases. The CDR3 totals 14 residues.

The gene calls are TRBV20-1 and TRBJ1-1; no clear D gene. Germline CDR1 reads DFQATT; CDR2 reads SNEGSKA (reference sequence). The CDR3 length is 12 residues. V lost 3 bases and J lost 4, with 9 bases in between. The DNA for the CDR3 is TGCAGTGCTAGGGTCCGGGGCACTGAAGCTTTCTTT. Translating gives CSARVRGTEAFF.

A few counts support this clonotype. CDR3 DNA sequence: TGCAGTGCTAAGCGGGACACAGATACGCAGTATTTT. As protein: CSAKRDTDTQYF. The chain employs TRBV20-1 and TRBJ2-3, with 7 bases that match TRBD2. Germline V CDR1 and CDR2: DFQATT, SNEGSKA (reference sequence). V lost 4 bases and J lost 2; bases outside the gene matches: 0. There are 12 residues in the CDR3.

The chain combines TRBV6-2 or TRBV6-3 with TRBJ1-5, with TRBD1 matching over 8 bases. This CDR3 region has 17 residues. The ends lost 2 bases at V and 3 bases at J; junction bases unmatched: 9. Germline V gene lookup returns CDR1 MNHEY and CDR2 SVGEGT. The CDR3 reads CASSYDETGDFNQPQHF. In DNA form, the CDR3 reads TGTGCCAGCAGTTACGATGAGACAGGGGACTTCAATCAGCCCCAGCATTTT.

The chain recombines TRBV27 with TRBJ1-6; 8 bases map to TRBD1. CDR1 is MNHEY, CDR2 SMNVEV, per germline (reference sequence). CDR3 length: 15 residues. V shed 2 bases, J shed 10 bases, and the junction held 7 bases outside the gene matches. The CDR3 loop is CASSLTRQGRSPLHF. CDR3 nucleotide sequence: TGTGCCAGCAGTTTAACCCGACAGGGGAGATCACCCCTCCACTTT.

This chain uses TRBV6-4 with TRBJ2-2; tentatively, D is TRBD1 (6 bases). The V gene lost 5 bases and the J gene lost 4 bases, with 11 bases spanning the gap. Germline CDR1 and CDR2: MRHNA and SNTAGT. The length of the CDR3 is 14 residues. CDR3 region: CASSPEGGTGELFF. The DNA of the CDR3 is TGTGCCAGCAGTCCCGAAGGGGGCACCGGGGAGCTGTTTTTT.

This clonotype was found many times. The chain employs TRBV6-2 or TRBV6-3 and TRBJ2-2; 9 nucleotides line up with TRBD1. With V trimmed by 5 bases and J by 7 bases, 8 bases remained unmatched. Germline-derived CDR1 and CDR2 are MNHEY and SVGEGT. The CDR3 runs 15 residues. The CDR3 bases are TGTGCCAGCAGTCAGGACAGGGGAGTGATCGGGGAGCTGTTTTTT. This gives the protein CASSQDRGVIGELFF.

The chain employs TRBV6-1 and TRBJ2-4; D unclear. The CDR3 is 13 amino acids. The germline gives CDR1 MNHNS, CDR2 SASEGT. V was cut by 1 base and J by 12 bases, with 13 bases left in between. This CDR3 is CASSEVFQAYQYF. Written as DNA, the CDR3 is TGTGCCAGCAGTGAAGTGTTCCAGGCCTATCAGTACTTC.